This T cell receptor (beta chain) was sequenced in a study of T cells after posttransplantation cyclophosphamide. The table lists this clone with a count of one. The antigen is not known. The assay was immunoSEQ multiplex PCR, and TCRdb's table has in-frame clones only and misses some. The sample lists approximately 8,300 clones; roughly four fifths were seen once. Treatment was busulfan-fludarabine conditioning, a marrow graft, and cyclophosphamide on days +3 and +4. Study results and limitations: TRB overlap between skin or GI tissue T cells and blood was limited. Later blood repertoires were often dominated by clones from the donor CD8+ memory compartment. Recipient CMV seropositivity and CMV reactivation strongly tracked TRB clonality.

The germline V gene encodes CDR1 MGHRA and CDR2 YSYEKL. Trimming pared 1 base from V and 4 bases from J, leaving 16 bases between. CDR3 length: 17 residues. This sequence joins TRBV4-1 and TRBJ2-2, with TRBD2 as a possible D gene (7 bases). Sequencing used CD4+ T cells sorted from blood, obtained more than 950 days after allogeneic stem cell transplant with posttransplant cyclophosphamide. The sequence was obtained from a female patient aged 40 to 55 who received an allogeneic stem cell transplant from a related donor, was CMV-positive, and had no GVHD. Some T cells may be transferred from the graft donor. CDR3 coding DNA: TGCGCCAGCAGCCAAGGACCGGCGGGGGCCGGCACCGGGGAGCTGTTTTTT. Its protein is CASSQGPAGAGTGELFF.